The clone carrying this T cell receptor beta chain appeared many times. The data originate from a study of blood T cell repertoires in COVID-19. Across the whole study: The United States, Italy and Spain provided the acute and convalescent COVID-19 samples.

Trimming at V came to 4 bases and at J to 7 bases, leaving 6 bases not matched to a gene. The CDR3 spans 14 residues. Germline V gene data show CDR1 as SGDLS and CDR2 as YYNGEE. Data came from immunoSEQ multiplex PCR; TCRdb stores just in-frame clones and leaves some out. The sample carries approximately 160,000 clones, 80% to 90% recorded once. Material for sequencing was peripheral blood. The clonotype comes from a woman aged 60-70 years with COVID-19, enrolled during active disease. The V and J genes are TRBV9 and TRBJ1-5, with TRBD1 matching over 9 bases. The CDR3 region has the DNA TGTGCCAGCAGCCCACAGGGGGCGAGGCAGCCCCAGCATTTT. It codes for CASSPQGARQPQHF.